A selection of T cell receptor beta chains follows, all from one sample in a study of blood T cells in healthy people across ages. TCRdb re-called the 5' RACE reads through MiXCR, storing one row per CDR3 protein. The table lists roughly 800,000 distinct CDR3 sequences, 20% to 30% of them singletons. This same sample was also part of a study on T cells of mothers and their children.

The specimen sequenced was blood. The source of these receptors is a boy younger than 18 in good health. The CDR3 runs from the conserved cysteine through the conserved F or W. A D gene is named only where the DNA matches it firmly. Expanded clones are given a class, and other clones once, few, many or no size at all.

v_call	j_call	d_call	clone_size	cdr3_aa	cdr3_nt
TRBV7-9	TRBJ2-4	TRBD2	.	CASSLFKREEGKNIQYF	TGTGCCAGCAGCCTCTTTAAACGGGAGGAGGGCAAAAACATTCAGTACTTC
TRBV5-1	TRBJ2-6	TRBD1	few	CASSLGQEANVLTF	TGCGCCAGCAGCTTAGGACAGGAGGCCAACGTCCTGACTTTC
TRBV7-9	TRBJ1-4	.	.	CASSTRGSTNEKLFF	TGTGCCAGCAGCACCCGGGGCAGCACTAATGAAAAACTGTTTTTT
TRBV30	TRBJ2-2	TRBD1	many	CAWKGTVNTGELFF	TGTGCCTGGAAGGGGACAGTGAACACCGGGGAGCTGTTTTTT
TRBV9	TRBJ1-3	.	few	CASSVSGASAGNTIYF	TGTGCCAGCAGCGTATCAGGGGCGTCGGCTGGAAACACCATATATTTT
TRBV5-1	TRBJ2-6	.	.	CASSSQGIGANVLTF	TGCGCCAGCAGCTCTCAGGGAATTGGGGCCAACGTCCTGACTTTC
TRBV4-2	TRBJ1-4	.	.	CASSQEPRGREKLFF	TGTGCCAGCAGCCAAGAGCCCAGGGGCCGTGAAAAACTGTTTTTT
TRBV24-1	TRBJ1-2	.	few	CATSDSDTSYTF	TGTGCCACCAGTGACTCGGACACCAGCTACACCTTC
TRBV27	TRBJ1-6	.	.	CASSSWDPSYNSPLHF	TGTGCCAGCAGTTCTTGGGACCCCTCCTATAATTCACCCCTCCACTTT
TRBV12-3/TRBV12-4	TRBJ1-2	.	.	CASSNGQRLDGYTF	TGTGCCAGCAGCAACGGACAGAGGCTCGATGGCTACACCTTC
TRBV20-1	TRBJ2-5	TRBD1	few	CSGQGRQETQYF	TGCAGTGGACAGGGGCGACAAGAGACCCAGTACTTC
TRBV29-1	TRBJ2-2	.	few	CSVEGQAGSNTGELFF	TGCAGCGTTGAAGGGCAGGCGGGATCGAACACCGGGGAGCTGTTTTTT
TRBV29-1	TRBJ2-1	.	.	CSVGRLLSYNEQFF	TGCAGCGTTGGGCGACTGCTTTCCTACAATGAGCAGTTCTTC
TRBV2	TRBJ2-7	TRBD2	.	CASSGTVAGDHEQYF	TGTGCCAGCAGTGGCACCGTAGCGGGGGACCACGAGCAGTACTTC
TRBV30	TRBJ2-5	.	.	CAWSVGAKETQYF	TGTGCCTGGAGCGTCGGGGCGAAAGAGACCCAGTACTTC
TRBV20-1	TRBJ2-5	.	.	CSARAAVPSQETQYF	TGCAGTGCTAGAGCGGCAGTGCCCAGCCAAGAGACCCAGTACTTC
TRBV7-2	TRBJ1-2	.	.	CASSLNPRDYGYTF	TGTGCCAGCAGCTTAAACCCACGCGACTATGGCTACACCTTC
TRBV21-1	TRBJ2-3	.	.	CASSVLLAGAADTQYF	TGTGCCAGCAGCGTTTTACTAGCGGGGGCGGCAGATACGCAGTATTTT
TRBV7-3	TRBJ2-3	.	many	CASSLGASTDTQYF	TGTGCCAGCAGCTTAGGTGCTAGCACAGATACGCAGTATTTT
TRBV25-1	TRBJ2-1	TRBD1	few	CASSVRGHEQFF	TGTGCCAGCAGTGTAAGGGGGCATGAGCAGTTCTTC
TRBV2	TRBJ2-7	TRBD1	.	CASSAEQGAYEQYF	TGTGCCAGCAGTGCCGAACAGGGGGCCTACGAGCAGTACTTC
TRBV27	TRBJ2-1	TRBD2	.	CASMAGALLNEQFF	TGTGCCAGCATGGCGGGAGCCCTTTTGAATGAGCAGTTCTTC
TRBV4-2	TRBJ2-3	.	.	CASSESESSSLNTQYF	TGTGCCAGCAGTGAGTCAGAATCTAGTAGCCTAAATACGCAGTATTTT
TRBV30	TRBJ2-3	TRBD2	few	CAWSAFRGGAYADTDTQYF	TGTGCCTGGAGTGCCTTTCGCGGGGGGGCCTACGCCGACACAGATACGCAGTATTTT
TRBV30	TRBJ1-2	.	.	CAWDLSPGHNINYGYTF	TGTGCCTGGGACCTCAGTCCGGGACACAACATAAACTATGGCTACACCTTC
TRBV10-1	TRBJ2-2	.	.	CASSESILGGLNTGELFF	TGCGCCAGCAGTGAGTCGATTCTGGGGGGACTGAACACCGGGGAGCTGTTTTTT
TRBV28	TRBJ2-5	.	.	CAALPRRFQETQYF	TGTGCCGCCCTCCCCAGGAGGTTCCAAGAGACCCAGTACTTC
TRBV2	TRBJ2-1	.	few	CASSEERPSYNEQFF	TGTGCCAGCAGTGAGGAGCGCCCCTCCTACAATGAGCAGTTCTTC
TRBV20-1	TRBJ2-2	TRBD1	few	CSARDSKTGGTGELFF	TGCAGTGCTAGAGATAGTAAGACAGGGGGCACCGGGGAGCTGTTTTTT
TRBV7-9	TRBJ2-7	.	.	CASSLAEDDTTYEQYF	TGTGCCAGCAGCTTAGCCGAAGACGACACCACCTACGAGCAGTACTTC
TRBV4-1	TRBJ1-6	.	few	CASSQFIAQSSYNSPLHF	TGCGCCAGCAGTCAATTTATCGCTCAGAGCTCCTATAATTCACCCCTCCACTTT
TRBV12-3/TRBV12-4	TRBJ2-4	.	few	CASSSTVIAKNIQYF	TGTGCCAGCAGTTCGACAGTGATAGCCAAAAACATTCAGTACTTC
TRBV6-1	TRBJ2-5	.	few	CASSDPPYQGQETQYF	TGTGCCAGCAGTGACCCACCGTATCAGGGACAAGAGACCCAGTACTTC
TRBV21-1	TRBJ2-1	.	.	CANTPGQGSDEQFF	TGTGCCAACACTCCGGGACAGGGGAGTGATGAGCAGTTCTTC
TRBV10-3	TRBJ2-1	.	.	CAISEREGRGARNEQFF	TGTGCCATCAGTGAGAGAGAGGGACGGGGGGCCCGGAATGAGCAGTTCTTC
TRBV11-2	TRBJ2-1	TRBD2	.	CASSFKRGTRYNEQFF	TGTGCCAGCAGTTTCAAGCGGGGGACCCGATACAATGAGCAGTTCTTC
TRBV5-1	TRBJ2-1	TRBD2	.	CASSFSGRTGSSYNEQFF	TGCGCCAGCAGCTTTAGCGGGAGGACAGGGAGCTCCTACAATGAGCAGTTCTTC
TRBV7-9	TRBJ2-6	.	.	CASSFEGANVLTF	TGTGCCAGCAGCTTCGAGGGGGCCAACGTCCTGACTTTC
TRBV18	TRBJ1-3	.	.	CASSPGPSSTIYF	TGTGCCAGCTCACCCGGGCCCTCGAGCACCATATATTTT
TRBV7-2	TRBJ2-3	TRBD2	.	CASDPGGIDTQYF	TGTGCCAGCGACCCCGGGGGGATCGATACGCAGTATTTT